A selection of T cell receptor beta chains follows, all from one sample in a study of T cells after yellow fever vaccination. TCRdb re-derived calls from the 5' RACE reads in MiXCR, one entry per CDR3 protein. Of fewer than 650,000 distinct CDR3 sequences listed, 21% are singletons. This specimen consisted of PBMCs, obtained approximately 22 days after the first yellow fever vaccination. These receptors were obtained from a man aged 18 to 29 who received the YFV17D yellow fever vaccine. CDR3s include the opening cysteine and the closing phenylalanine or tryptophan. Each record gives: J gene, V gene, clone size, D gene, CDR3 DNA, CDR3 protein. D genes are given only for firm matches. A clone size is listed for some rows: how often the clone was seen (once, few, many), or a class if it is expanded.

J gene: TRBJ2-7
V gene: TRBV7-2
clone size: few
D gene: -
CDR3 DNA: TGTGCCAGCAGCTTTCGTATTAGTTCGTTGGAGCAGTACTTC
CDR3 protein: CASSFRISSLEQYF

J gene: TRBJ2-1
V gene: TRBV4-1
clone size: -
D gene: TRBD2
CDR3 DNA: TGCGCCAGCAGCTGGTCTAGCGGGGGGGTGTACAATGAGCAGTTCTTC
CDR3 protein: CASSWSSGGVYNEQFF

J gene: TRBJ1-2
V gene: TRBV20-1
clone size: -
D gene: -
CDR3 DNA: TGCAGTGCTAGAGATGGGGGGGCCCTCTATGGCTACACCTTC
CDR3 protein: CSARDGGALYGYTF

J gene: TRBJ1-3
V gene: TRBV4-1
clone size: -
D gene: TRBD1
CDR3 DNA: TGCGCCAGCAGCCAAACGGGACAGAGCTCTGGAAACACCATATATTTT
CDR3 protein: CASSQTGQSSGNTIYF

J gene: TRBJ2-7
V gene: TRBV5-5
clone size: -
D gene: TRBD1
CDR3 DNA: TGTGCCAGCAGCCACGGGACAGCTGCCTACGAGCAGTACTTC
CDR3 protein: CASSHGTAAYEQYF

J gene: TRBJ1-1
V gene: TRBV7-8
clone size: -
D gene: -
CDR3 DNA: TGTGCCAGCAGCTTTTTAGGGGAGTGGCAGGGGATTAATACTGAAGCTTTCTTT
CDR3 protein: CASSFLGEWQGINTEAFF

J gene: TRBJ2-6
V gene: TRBV28
clone size: -
D gene: -
CDR3 DNA: TGTGCCAGCAGTTCCCCGGGGAGGCGGGGGGCCAACGTCCTGACTTTC
CDR3 protein: CASSSPGRRGANVLTF

J gene: TRBJ2-1
V gene: TRBV20-1
clone size: -
D gene: -
CDR3 DNA: TGCAGTGCCACCTCGGGGGGCACGACCTACAATGAGCAGTTCTTC
CDR3 protein: CSATSGGTTYNEQFF

J gene: TRBJ1-3
V gene: TRBV5-1
clone size: few
D gene: -
CDR3 DNA: TGCGCCAGCAGTCTTACAGGGACCGGAAACACCATATATTTT
CDR3 protein: CASSLTGTGNTIYF

J gene: TRBJ1-1
V gene: TRBV7-9
clone size: -
D gene: TRBD1
CDR3 DNA: TGTGCCAGCAGCGGAAGGGACAGGAAGAACCCTGAAGCTTTCTTT
CDR3 protein: CASSGRDRKNPEAFF

J gene: TRBJ1-6
V gene: TRBV5-1
clone size: few
D gene: -
CDR3 DNA: TGCGCCAGCAGCTTGGGAATAGATTATAATTCACCCCTCCACTTT
CDR3 protein: CASSLGIDYNSPLHF

J gene: TRBJ2-1
V gene: TRBV21-1
clone size: -
D gene: -
CDR3 DNA: TGTGCCAGCAAACGAGCCCAACAACTGACAGGCAGATTCTACAATGAGCAGTTCTTC
CDR3 protein: CASKRAQQLTGRFYNEQFF

J gene: TRBJ2-5
V gene: TRBV3-1
clone size: many
D gene: TRBD2
CDR3 DNA: TGTGCCAGCGGGCGGGGGGCCGAGACCCAGTACTTC
CDR3 protein: CASGRGAETQYF

J gene: TRBJ2-1
V gene: TRBV5-1
clone size: -
D gene: -
CDR3 DNA: TGCGCCAGCAGCTTGGACGTTGTCTCAACCAATGAGCAGTTCTTC
CDR3 protein: CASSLDVVSTNEQFF

J gene: TRBJ2-6
V gene: TRBV12-3/TRBV12-4
clone size: once
D gene: TRBD2
CDR3 DNA: TGTGCCAGCAGTTTATTTTCAGCGGGAAGCTCTGGGGCCAACGTCCTGACTTTC
CDR3 protein: CASSLFSAGSSGANVLTF

J gene: TRBJ2-2
V gene: TRBV2
clone size: -
D gene: -
CDR3 DNA: TGTGCCAGCAGGGGCGATAGCACCGGGGAGCTGTTTTTT
CDR3 protein: CASRGDSTGELFF

J gene: TRBJ2-1
V gene: TRBV4-1
clone size: once
D gene: -
CDR3 DNA: TGCGCCAGCAGCCTGAGCAGCGAGTCTCTTGGGGCCTACAATGAGCAGTTCTTC
CDR3 protein: CASSLSSESLGAYNEQFF